A single T cell receptor (beta chain) is shown here with its context. Antigen: not known. Genomic DNA templated the TCR beta VDJ and CDR3 profiling. TCRdb re-analysed the reads in MiXCR, keeping a single row per CDR3 protein. The sample consists of 450,000 to 550,000 distinct CDR3 sequences, approximately 33% of them appearing once. The data were obtained in a study of CD8+CD57+ T cells in acquired aplastic anemia. Overall study: Sorting CD4+ and CD8+ cells gave DNA averaging about 3.1 ug.

Overall study findings and caveats: There were roughly 28 CD8+ CDR3 sequences that occurred in both patients and controls.

This CDR3 is built from 14 residues. Trimming left V 5 bases short and J 3 bases short, with 11 bases between. In germline, CDR1 is SGHNT, CDR2 YENEEA. Before being chosen for sequencing, patients had shown CD8+CD57+ cell expansion by flow cytometry. A severe acquired aplastic anemia diagnosis applied to all patients. Patients were therapy-naive when their blood was sampled. Sequencing input: sorted CD4+, CD8+, or CD8+CD57+ T cells (not recorded which) from PBMCs. The genes are TRBV11-3 and TRBJ2-4; no clear D gene. The source is a human donor with aplastic anemia. CDR3 bases: TGTGCCAGCAGCCAATCAGATGGCAAAAACATTCAGTACTTC. Translated: CASSQSDGKNIQYF. Drawing the rest from reference TRBV11-3 and TRBJ2-4, the complete variable domain is EAGVVQSPRYKIIEKKQPVAFWCNPISGHNTLYWYLQNLGQGPELLIRYENEEAVDDSQLPKDRFSAERLKGVDSTLKIQPAELGDSAVYLCASSQSDGKNIQYFGAGTRLSVL.